This T cell receptor beta chain was obtained from a study of beta chain features in type 1 diabetes. Overall study context: The patients were much like the healthy donors in age, gender and cell yields.

Germline values: CDR1 SQVTM, CDR2 ANQGSEA. Trimming removed 6 bases from V and 8 bases from J, with 19 bases in between. This CDR3 has 13 residues. Sequencing targeted expressed TCRB transcripts, as all isolated RNA had been reverse transcribed. Measured with immunoSEQ multiplex PCR; TCRdb has only the in-frame clones, and not every one. In the table there are fewer than 250,000 clones, around 68% of which are singletons. General observations from the study: Fewer insertions but more deletions were seen at VDJ junctions in type 1 diabetes patients.

Concerning this clone: No antigen is known for it.

Sorting based on CD45RO/CCR7/CD25/CD127/CD95/CD27 separated CD4+ naive, central memory, regulatory and stem cell-like memory cells. Input material: naive CD4+ T cells from blood. This sequence was found in a man aged 25 to 45 in good health. The chain couples TRBV29-1 to TRBJ1-2, with D possibly being TRBD1 (6 bases). The CDR3: CSVTQGPLPGYTF. CDR3 DNA: TGCAGCGTGACCCAGGGGCCTTTGCCCGGCTACACCTTC.